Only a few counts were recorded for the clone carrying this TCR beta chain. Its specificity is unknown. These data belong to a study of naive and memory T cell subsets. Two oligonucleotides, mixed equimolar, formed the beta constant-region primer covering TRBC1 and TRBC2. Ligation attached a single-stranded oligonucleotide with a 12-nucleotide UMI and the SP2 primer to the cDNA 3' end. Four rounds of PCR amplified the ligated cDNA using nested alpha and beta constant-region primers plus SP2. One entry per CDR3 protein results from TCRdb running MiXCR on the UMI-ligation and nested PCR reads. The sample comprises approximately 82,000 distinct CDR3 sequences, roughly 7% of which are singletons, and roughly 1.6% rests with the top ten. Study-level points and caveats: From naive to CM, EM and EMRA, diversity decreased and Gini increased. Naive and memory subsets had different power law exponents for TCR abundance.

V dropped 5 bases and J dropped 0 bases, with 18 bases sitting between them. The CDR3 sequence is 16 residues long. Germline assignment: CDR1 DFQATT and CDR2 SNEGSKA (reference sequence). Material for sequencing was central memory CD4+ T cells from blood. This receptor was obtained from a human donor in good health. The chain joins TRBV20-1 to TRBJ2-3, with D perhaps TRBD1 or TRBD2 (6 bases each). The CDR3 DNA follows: TGCAGTGCTGCTAGGTCGGGGGCGGCTAGCACAGATACGCAGTATTTT. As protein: CSAARSGAASTDTQYF.